This is a list of T cell receptor beta chains from one sample in a study of shared clonotypes between healthy human individuals. This table comes from immunoSEQ multiplex PCR, and its TCRdb copy is limited to in-frame clones, with some not included. The repertoire holds 2 million or so clones, about 95% seen once, with roughly 1% in the top ten. Sequenced input: naive CD8+ T cells sorted from blood. The receptors were gathered from a young man in good health. CDR3s include the opening cysteine and the closing phenylalanine or tryptophan. Fields, in order: CDR3 DNA, CDR3 protein, clone size, D gene, J gene, V gene. D genes are given only for firm matches. Some rows mark clone size as missing; the rest say once, few, many or name a class of expanded clone.

TGTGCCTGGAGCCTGGGACTAGCGGGAACCGGCCACGAGCAGTACTTC,CAWSLGLAGTGHEQYF,-,TRBD2,TRBJ2-7,TRBV30
TGCGCCAGCAGCCAAGAAGGAACTTATTTTGAAGCTTTCTTT,CASSQEGTYFEAFF,-,-,TRBJ1-1,TRBV4-1
TGTGCCAGCAGTTCTAACAGGGTGGACGAGCAGTACTTC,CASSSNRVDEQYF,-,-,TRBJ2-7,TRBV27
TGTGCCAGCAGCTTTGGAGATTCTGGAAACACCATATATTTT,CASSFGDSGNTIYF,once,-,TRBJ1-3,TRBV7-9
TGTGCCAGCAGTGAAGCTCGGCAGGGTGCCTATGGCTACACCTTC,CASSEARQGAYGYTF,-,-,TRBJ1-2,TRBV6-1
TGCGCCAGCAGCCACAGGACTAGCGGGAGCTACGAGCAGTACTTC,CASSHRTSGSYEQYF,-,TRBD2,TRBJ2-7,TRBV4-1
TGTGCCAGCAGCCCCGGGACATCCGGGGGGGAAGCCCAGTACTTC,CASSPGTSGGEAQYF,-,TRBD2,TRBJ2-5,TRBV9
TGTGCCAGCAGCTACTCCCGACTAGCGGACTACGAGCAGTACTTC,CASSYSRLADYEQYF,-,TRBD2,TRBJ2-7,TRBV11-2
TGTGCCAGTAGCCCGATGGCGAGGCGCACCTATAATTCACCCCTCCACTTT,CASSPMARRTYNSPLHF,few,-,TRBJ1-6,TRBV19
TGTGCCAGCAGTAATTGGGAGGGGCAGTACTTC,CASSNWEGQYF,-,TRBD2,TRBJ2-7,TRBV27
TGCGCCAGCAGCCAAGATCGGGGTAGCAATCAGCCCCAGCATTTT,CASSQDRGSNQPQHF,once,-,TRBJ1-5,TRBV4-3
TGCGCCAGCAGCCAATCCCCCGGACTCTCCTACGAGCAGTACTTC,CASSQSPGLSYEQYF,-,-,TRBJ2-7,TRBV4-1
TGTGCCAGCAGCTTGGATGGCGATTCCTACGAGCAGTACTTC,CASSLDGDSYEQYF,-,-,TRBJ2-7,TRBV5-6
TGTGCCAGCAGTACCAACGCGGGCAGGGGGAACACCGGGGAGCTGTTTTTT,CASSTNAGRGNTGELFF,-,-,TRBJ2-2,TRBV28
TGTGCCAGCAGTTCAGGGGGGCATGGCTACACCTTC,CASSSGGHGYTF,-,TRBD1,TRBJ1-2,TRBV27
TGTGCCAGCAGTCCCGAGGTAGCGAGGGAGCAGTTCTTC,CASSPEVAREQFF,once,-,TRBJ2-1,TRBV27
TGCGCCAGCAGCCTCCGTAGTCCCACCACAGATACGCAGTATTTT,CASSLRSPTTDTQYF,-,-,TRBJ2-3,TRBV4-1
TGTGCCAGCAGCTCCCCGGGACAGGGGACCTACGAGCAGTACTTC,CASSSPGQGTYEQYF,-,TRBD1,TRBJ2-7,TRBV5-6
TGTGCCAGCAGCGCTTACTTGGGGACAGACAATGAGCAGTTCTTC,CASSAYLGTDNEQFF,-,TRBD1,TRBJ2-1,TRBV9
TGTGCCAGCAGTTACGCGGCGGAGAACACCGGGGAGCTGTTTTTT,CASSYAAENTGELFF,-,-,TRBJ2-2,TRBV6-5
TGTGCCAGCAGCGATACGGAGATCTATGGCTACACCTTC,CASSDTEIYGYTF,-,-,TRBJ1-2,TRBV7-9
TGTGCCAGTAGCGCAACAGGGGACGGCTACACCTTC,CASSATGDGYTF,-,TRBD1,TRBJ1-2,TRBV19
TGTGCCAGCAGCGTAGCACTAGAGAGCACAGATACGCAGTATTTT,CASSVALESTDTQYF,-,-,TRBJ2-3,TRBV9
TGCGCCAGCAGCGTCCATCCGAACACTGAAGCTTTCTTT,CASSVHPNTEAFF,-,-,TRBJ1-1,TRBV5-1
TGTGCCAGCAGCTTAGCCCGTTACGAGACCCAGTACTTC,CASSLARYETQYF,-,-,TRBJ2-5,TRBV11-3
TGCGCCAGCAGCCAAGCGGTAATGTTAATGAACACTGAAGCTTTCTTT,CASSQAVMLMNTEAFF,-,-,TRBJ1-1,TRBV4-1
TGTGCCAGCAGCTTAAGGAAGGGGATACACAATGAGCAGTTCTTC,CASSLRKGIHNEQFF,-,-,TRBJ2-1,TRBV7-2
TGTGCCAGCAGCCTTAGCCGGGATTATAACTATGGCTACACCTTC,CASSLSRDYNYGYTF,few,-,TRBJ1-2,TRBV7-9
TGTGCCAGCAGTGAAGGTGCAAGTGGCTACGAGCAGTACTTC,CASSEGASGYEQYF,-,-,TRBJ2-7,TRBV2
TGCGCCAGCAGCCCGGGACTAGCGGGAACCTACGAGCAGTACTTC,CASSPGLAGTYEQYF,-,TRBD2,TRBJ2-7,TRBV4-1
TGTGCCAGCAGTCGTGATGCAGGGGGTAACACCGGGGAGCTGTTTTTT,CASSRDAGGNTGELFF,-,TRBD1,TRBJ2-2,TRBV28
TGTGCCAGCAGTTGGGGACAGCCTAGCAATCAGCCCCAGCATTTT,CASSWGQPSNQPQHF,once,TRBD1,TRBJ1-5,TRBV27
TGTGCCAGCAGTTTATCCAGGGGGTTGGCCTACGAGCAGTACTTC,CASSLSRGLAYEQYF,-,TRBD1,TRBJ2-7,TRBV27
TGCGCCAGCAGCTTGGCGGCTTCCATCAATGAGCAGTTCTTC,CASSLAASINEQFF,-,-,TRBJ2-1,TRBV5-1
TGTGCCAGCAGTTTCTTCCGGGACAGGGGGCAGGGGACCCAGTACTTC,CASSFFRDRGQGTQYF,once,TRBD1,TRBJ2-5,TRBV6-5
TGTGCCAACCCGGATGGGGACAGGGGGTTATACGGCTACACCTTC,CANPDGDRGLYGYTF,-,TRBD1,TRBJ1-2,TRBV6-1
TGTGCCAGCAGTCCGGGGCCGCGGACTGAAGCTTTCTTT,CASSPGPRTEAFF,-,-,TRBJ1-1,TRBV5-6
TGTGCCAGCAGCAGTAACAGGGGGCTAAACCAAGAGACCCAGTACTTC,CASSSNRGLNQETQYF,-,TRBD1,TRBJ2-5,TRBV7-9
TGTGCCAGCAGTTCTACCCGACAGGGGGCGCTTCAAGATACGCAGTATTTT,CASSSTRQGALQDTQYF,-,TRBD1,TRBJ2-3,TRBV2
TGTGCCAGCAGCCCCCTTACTAGCGGGACCTACCAAGAGACCCAGTACTTC,CASSPLTSGTYQETQYF,-,TRBD2,TRBJ2-5,TRBV7-9
TGTGCCAGCAGGAGAACAGGACTAGCGGGAAGGGACGAGCAGTACTTC,CASRRTGLAGRDEQYF,-,TRBD2,TRBJ2-7,TRBV2
TGTGCCAGCAGCCCGGAAGATATAGGAGCCTACGAGCAGTACTTC,CASSPEDIGAYEQYF,-,-,TRBJ2-7,TRBV5-4
TGTGCCAGCAGTTTTGGGCTCGAGCAGTACTTC,CASSFGLEQYF,once,-,TRBJ2-7,TRBV27
TGTGCCAGCAGTTACAGGGGGATTCCTGAAGCTTTCTTT,CASSYRGIPEAFF,-,-,TRBJ1-1,TRBV6-5